The following is a T cell receptor (beta chain) sequence with its context. Its target is unknown. These data belong to a study of post-analysis software for immune sequencing data. Study details: The cohort encompassed relapsing-remitting, secondary progressive and progressive-relapsing multiple sclerosis disease courses. The study's findings and limits: Pronounced co-clustering by F measure was evident among identically batched samples. Controls had lower frequencies than patients of 4 or 5 TRBV segments, which included TRBV5-6, TRBV5-1 and TRBV20-1. The study found significantly lower normalized Chao1 diversity in multiple sclerosis patients than in controls.

Germline CDR1 is SGHAT and CDR2 is FQNNGV. V lost 1 base and J lost 14; bases outside the gene matches: 10. This CDR3 contains 15 residues. Libraries were made from TCR beta cDNA, and they carried unique molecular identifiers. cDNA molecules numbering roughly 0.5 million came from around 1 to 10 million T cells. A single record per CDR3 protein comes from TCRdb applying MiXCR to the PCR reads. Found here are 350,000 to 450,000 distinct CDR3 sequences, about 39% of them singletons; the top ten hold under 9%. The sample consisted of blood. This TCR derives from a girl under 10 years old with multiple sclerosis. V is TRBV11-2 and J is TRBJ2-1; 11 bases align to TRBD2. This CDR3 reads CASSLAGLAGGGEFF. CDR3 bases: TGTGCCAGCAGCTTAGCAGGCCTAGCGGGGGGCGGGGAGTTCTTC.